This TCR beta chain was found in a study of shared clonotypes between healthy human individuals. V was pared by 7 bases and J by 4 bases, with 7 bases of the junction left unmatched. This CDR3 is built from 15 residues. The germline V gene has CDR1 MDHEN and CDR2 SYDVKM. Sorted-subset replicate PCRs used about 200 ng DNA, approximately 33,000 T cell genomes. Produced via immunoSEQ multiplex PCR; TCRdb's table is partial and in-frame only. Of fewer than 3 million clones listed, around 92% were seen once; the top ten hold 0.37%. V is TRBV28 and J is TRBJ1-5; 10 positions agree with TRBD1. The source material was naive CD4+ T cells from PBMCs. Subset of the sample: CD45RA+ positively selected. The source of this sequence is a man aged 18 to 29 in good health. Some clones in this sample may be carry-over from other donors' samples. The CDR3 loop reads CASTTWTGGNQPQHF. The CDR3 nucleotides are TGTGCCAGCACGACGTGGACAGGGGGAAATCAGCCCCAGCATTTT.